The 21 T cell receptor beta chains reported below all come from one sample, sequenced in a study of glioma-infiltrating T cells. The iRepertoire nested amplicon-rescue multiplex PCR amplified TCR alpha and beta CDR3s from RNA. One entry per CDR3 protein, called by TCRdb with MiXCR from the multiplex PCR reads. The data hold under 200,000 distinct CDR3 sequences, with more than 25% observed a single time. Sequenced material: glioma tissue, nonneoplastic brain tissue, or PBMCs (not recorded which). These receptor sequences come from a human donor with low-grade glioma or glioblastoma, undergoing nonglioma brain surgery, or in good health (not recorded which).

The chain combines TRBV6-1 with TRBJ2-1; the match to TRBD2 covers 7 bases. After removal of 4 bases from V and 6 bases from J, the junction contained 6 bases not matched to a gene. From germline, CDR1 is MNHNS and CDR2 SASEGT. This CDR3 contains 14 residues. CDR3 residues: CASSGWGGFNEQFF. CDR3 coding DNA: TGTGCCAGCAGTGGGTGGGGGGGGTTCAATGAGCAGTTCTTC.

Remarks on this clonotype: One base away lies a much larger clone, so this may be a sequencing read error. The rearrangement joins TRBV7-3 to TRBJ2-7; maybe TRBD1 (5 bases). Germline V CDR1 and CDR2: SGHTA, FQGTGA. The CDR3 spans 16 residues. Trimming left V 5 bases short and J 7 bases short, with 24 bases between. The CDR3 protein is CASSQEHRISYNEQYF. The CDR3 nucleotides are TGTGCCAGCAGCCAGGAACACAGGATCTCCTACAATGAGCAGTACTTC.

This clonotype was detected ten times or more. The V gene is TRBV7-2, the J gene TRBJ2-3; D remains unclear. Germline loops: CDR1 SGHTA, CDR2 FQGNSA. The V end lost 1 base, the J end lost 4 bases, and 12 bases lay between the germline ends. This CDR3 contains 15 residues. CDR3 region: CASSLGSPGADTQYF. The CDR3 bases are TGTGCCAGCAGCTTAGGTTCTCCAGGCGCAGATACGCAGTATTTT.

This clonotype was counted many times. This chain connects TRBV18 to TRBJ2-5; 7 bases fit TRBD1. Per germline, CDR1 KGHSH and CDR2 LQKENI. The J segment lost 1 base and the V segment lost 6 bases, leaving 8 bases of the junction unmatched. CDR3 length: 15 amino acids. CDR3 region: CASSKTGDAQETQYF. The CDR3 bases are TGTGCCAGCTCGAAAACAGGGGACGCCCAAGAGACCCAGTACTTC.

This clonotype turned up a few times. The rearrangement links TRBV7-7 to TRBJ2-1, with 8 bases that match TRBD1. V lost 2 bases, J lost 10 bases, and 4 bases stayed unmatched. The CDR3 runs 13 residues. Germline V gene sequence: CDR1 SSHAT, CDR2 FNYEAQ (reference sequence). In DNA form, the CDR3 reads TGTGCCAGCAGCTTAACAGACAGGGGAGAGCAGTTCTTC. Residues: CASSLTDRGEQFF.

This clonotype was detected ten times or more. The V and J genes are TRBV7-9 and TRBJ2-5; a weak D match, TRBD1 (6 bases). Germline V gene sequence: CDR1 SEHNR, CDR2 FQNEAQ (reference sequence). Trimming removed 2 bases at V and 4 bases at J, with 11 bases between. The CDR3 totals 14 residues. CDR3 region: CASSLSQGRETQYF. CDR3 DNA sequence: TGTGCCAGCAGCTTATCACAGGGTCGAGAGACCCAGTACTTC.

This clonotype has ten or more counts. For the CDR3, the DNA is TGTGCCAGCAGCCCGAGCAGCTCCTACATAAATTCACCCCTCCACTTT. Protein: CASSPSSSYINSPLHF. The chain employs TRBV7-2 and TRBJ1-6; D gene unclear. The CDR3 length is 16 residues. V was shortened by 5 bases and J by 7 bases, with 18 bases between the two germline ends. CDR1 is SGHTA, CDR2 FQGNSA, per germline.

This clonotype was recorded many times. The rearrangement uses TRBV18 and TRBJ2-7; possibly TRBD1 for D (6 bases). This CDR3 is 13 amino acids long. V lost 2 bases and J 3 bases, leaving 8 bases between the germline ends. Germline V lookup: CDR1 KGHSH, CDR2 LQKENI. CDR3 region: CASSPIQGYEQYF. The CDR3 DNA reads TGTGCCAGCTCACCAATACAGGGCTACGAGCAGTACTTC.

This clonotype was picked up many times. This rearrangement joins TRBV6-2 or TRBV6-3 to TRBJ1-1; D is ambiguous. V was pared by 2 bases and J by 2 bases, with 9 bases between. Germline CDR1 and CDR2: MNHEY and SVGEGT. The CDR3 spans 14 residues. The CDR3 is CASSYGPGNTEAFF. The DNA for the CDR3 is TGTGCCAGCAGTTACGGGCCGGGAAACACTGAAGCTTTCTTT.

Ten or more counts support this clonotype. CDR3 region: CSARDREHLWGTQYF. CDR3 nucleotide sequence: TGCAGTGCTAGGGACCGGGAGCACCTTTGGGGGACGCAGTATTTT. J is TRBJ2-3 and V is TRBV20-1; D is perhaps TRBD2 (6 bases). Germline loops: CDR1 DFQATT, CDR2 SNEGSKA (reference sequence). The V gene lost 3 bases and the J gene lost 9 bases, with 22 bases spanning the gap. This CDR3 is built from 15 residues.

This clonotype was seen a single time. The CDR3 coding sequence is TGCGCCAGCATCCAGCTTAGACTAGCGGGAGGTCTCGGAAACATTCAGTACTTC. It codes for CASIQLRLAGGLGNIQYF. This chain uses TRBV4-1 with TRBJ2-4; 13 nucleotides align to TRBD2. V gave up 7 bases and J gave up 6 bases; unmatched junction bases: 15. This CDR3 has 18 residues. Germline V lookup: CDR1 MGHRA, CDR2 YSYEKL.

At least ten counts were recorded for this clonotype. The chain carries TRBV11-1 and TRBJ2-7; unclear D gene. The V gene's germline CDR1 is SGHAT and CDR2 FQDESV (reference sequence). The CDR3 is 11 residues long. The V end was cut by 8 bases, the J end by 1 base, with 6 bases between. CDR3 nucleotide sequence: TGTGCCAGCGCTAAATCCTACGAGCAGTACTTC. Amino acids: CASAKSYEQYF.

The table lists this clonotype with many counts. V usage is TRBV6-2 or TRBV6-3 and J usage is TRBJ1-5; perhaps TRBD1 as D (5 bases). This CDR3 comprises 15 residues. The V end lost 4 bases, the J end lost 4 bases, and 14 bases lay between the germline ends. Germline V gene sequence: CDR1 MNHEY, CDR2 SVGEGT. Written as DNA, the CDR3 is TGTGCCAGCAGTTCCACCGGGGGGAGGAATCAGCCCCAGCATTTT. It specifies CASSSTGGRNQPQHF.

This clonotype occurred a few times. The chain joins TRBV7-2 to TRBJ2-7; 7 bases match TRBD1. Trimming removed 2 bases from V and 3 bases from J; junction bases left unmatched: 4. The CDR3 runs to 14 residues. The V gene's germline CDR1 is SGHTA and CDR2 FQGNSA. Here the CDR3 DNA reads TGTGCCAGCAGCTTAAGGGGGCCTGGCTACGAGCAGTACTTC. Protein product: CASSLRGPGYEQYF.

As concerns this clonotype: The CDR3 does not end in the conserved phenylalanine or tryptophan, so this is likely a read error. The V call is TRBV28, the J call TRBJ1-5; possibly TRBD1 for D (5 bases). The V end lost 3 bases, the J end lost 9 bases, and 21 bases lay between the germline ends. There are 16 residues in the CDR3. The germline CDR1 and CDR2 sequences are MDHEN and SYDVKM. The CDR3 loop reads CASSFSDGTQHRPQHS. As DNA, the CDR3 is TGTGCCAGCAGTTTCTCCGACGGGACGCAGCACCGGCCCCAGCATTCT.

This clonotype was counted a few times. This sequence joins TRBV29-1 and TRBJ2-7, with D perhaps TRBD1 (5 bases). Germline loops: CDR1 SQVTM, CDR2 ANQGSEA. This CDR3 contains 11 residues. V shed 6 bases and J shed 0 bases, with 6 bases lying between them. The CDR3 sequence is CSVTVSYEQYF. The CDR3 DNA reads as TGCAGCGTGACAGTCTCCTACGAGCAGTACTTC.

This clonotype was detected ten times or more. The chain uses TRBV20-1 and TRBJ2-1; perhaps D is TRBD1 or TRBD2 (5 bases each). Per germline, CDR1 DFQATT and CDR2 SNEGSKA (reference sequence). The CDR3 totals 16 residues. CDR3 in amino acids: CSSTTLTGTTPNEQFF. The CDR3 region has the DNA TGCAGCAGTACGACACTGACCGGGACCACCCCCAATGAGCAGTTCTTC.

As for this clonotype: A much larger clone differs from this one at a single base, so this may be a read error. Here the CDR3 DNA reads TGCAGTGCTGTCGTACAGCCACTAAACATTCAGTACTTC. Translating gives CSAVVQPLNIQYF. The chain uses TRBV20-1 and TRBJ2-4, with D unresolved. Per the germline V gene, CDR1 is DFQATT and CDR2 is SNEGSKA (reference sequence). V was trimmed by 5 bases and J by 6 bases, leaving 14 bases between them. This CDR3 spans 13 amino acids.

To note about this clonotype: One base away lies a much larger clone, so this may be a sequencing read error. This chain uses TRBV5-1 with TRBJ2-7; 7 nucleotides align to TRBD2. CDR3 length equals 15 residues. Germline CDR1 is SGHRS and CDR2 is YFSETQ. The CDR3 loop is CARSLGGLSSYEQYF. CDR3 DNA sequence: TGCGCCAGAAGCTTGGGAGGGTTAAGCTCCTACGAGCAGTACTTC.

This clonotype has a single count. This may stem from a read error, because a much larger clone lies one nucleotide away. This chain links TRBV7-2 with TRBJ2-7; 13 bases match TRBD2. Germline V gene lookup returns CDR1 SGHTA and CDR2 FQGNSA. With 5 bases clipped from V and 8 bases from J, the junction kept 9 bases outside the gene matches. The CDR3 consists of 15 residues. The CDR3 bases are TGTGCCAGCAGCAACGAACTAGCGGGAGGGTCGAAGCAGTACTTC. Translated, it gives CASSNELAGGSKQYF.

This clonotype was detected many times. V and J are TRBV19 and TRBJ1-2, with D possibly being TRBD1 (5 bases). V gave up 5 bases and J gave up 4 bases, with 17 bases separating them. The CDR3 has 15 amino acids. Germline V gene lookup returns CDR1 LNHDA and CDR2 SQIVND (reference sequence). In DNA form, the CDR3 reads TGTGCCAGTAGTCCAAGTACGAGGGGCGTCTATGGCTACACCTTC. This encodes CASSPSTRGVYGYTF.